This T cell receptor beta chain was identified in a study of blood T cells in healthy people across ages (dated by TCRdb to the mid-2010s). For the wider study: In model experiments, template switching captured roughly one uniquely barcoded TCR beta cDNA molecule for every two T cells. Using deep sequencing normalized with unique cDNA molecular identifiers, the study measured how TCR beta repertoire diversity changes with age. The donors were split into four age groups: young (average around 15 years), middle-aged (nearly 40), aged (about 56) and long-lived (approximately 80). To avoid experimental bias, donors of different ages were distributed randomly across sequencing lanes. For two donors (one aged 18 to 30 and one aged 80 or older), the study analyzed two additional independent replicas of 1 million unique cDNA reads from the same blood draw. What the study reported, not specific to this receptor: Compared with the aged group, the long-lived group had more naive CD4+ T cells, fewer expanded clones and increased TCR diversity, suggesting age selection. Total diversity estimates from one million sequenced T cells were considered lower bounds and underestimates. Observed TCR beta diversity per million T cells fell roughly linearly with age, and a significant reduction was already apparent by age approximately 40. Donor CMV infection status was unknown, potentially confounding age-related changes in expanded clonotypes. A strong correlation was found between observed TCR beta diversity and the percentage of naive T cells measured by flow cytometry. Bulk unsorted PBMC profiling prevented conclusive comparison of naive and antigen-experienced compartments.

Donors were under 40 systemically healthy Caucasian individuals from Russia aged roughly 6 to 90 years. Each donor gave about 9.8 milliliters of peripheral blood, drawn into EDTA-treated Vacutainer tubes. Ficoll-Paque density-gradient centrifugation was used to isolate PBMCs, with at least 7 million per sample. Trizol reagent was used to extract total RNA from PBMCs, with at least 6 micrograms per sample. The percentages of naive CD45RAhigh/CD27high T cells were determined by flow cytometry on a PBMC aliquot from every donor. Worth noting for this clonotype: Its recognized antigen is unknown. Base qualities are not at hand, and no much larger clone is one base apart.

The library was made by 5' RACE. Sequenced using an Illumina HiSeq 2500. The second PCR ran for about 7 to 11 cycles and used a J-beta primer mix along with a sample-barcoded 5' primer. Each TCR beta cDNA molecule received a unique molecular identifier from a template-switch 5' adaptor carrying 12 random nucleotides. Each sample yielded at least 3 million CDR3-containing paired-end reads. All of the RNA was converted into first-strand cDNA using the Mint cDNA synthesis kit, with a TRBC-specific oligonucleotide serving as the primer. Following uracil-DNA glycosylase treatment, a first 18-cycle PCR with universal primers M1SS and BC2_uni_R was performed on all cDNA. Per the original workflow: Each sample was normalized by randomly selecting 1 million high-quality reads, each carrying a distinct molecular identifier. Instead of being binned into consensus sequences, reads that shared molecular identifiers were thrown out. MiTCR, with a Q25 quality threshold and the strictest error-elimination algorithm, was used for CDR3 identification, clonotype clustering and error correction. A nonparametric unseen species model with Euler transformation was used to estimate lower-bound total TCR beta diversity. The public reads were quality trimmed at Q25 with fastp and then assembled into clones with MiXCR by TCRdb, keeping productive beta chains. CDR3 protein duplicates are merged, each entry listing the most common genes and DNA. The V and J calls follow TCRdb's processing rather than the paper's. Within this sample are approximately 690,000 distinct CDR3 sequences, with 58% of them counted one time only. 30% to 45% of the sample rests with the top ten.

The sequenced sample consisted of blood. The receptor comes from a man aged 60 to 69 in good health.

The DNA is TGCGCCAGCGGCTCCTCACTAGCGACGAAGACCCAGTACTTC. Its coded protein is CASGSSLATKTQYF. The chain is assembled from TRBV5-1 and TRBJ2-5; 7 central bases correspond to TRBD2. Trimming takes 7 bases off V and 6 bases off J; junction bases not matched to a gene: 12. Including cysteine and phenylalanine, the CDR3 has 14 amino acids. The retained sequence is limited to the CDR3, 42 bases, with the frame set at the first base. CDR1 and CDR2 (SGHRS, YFSETQ) derive from the germline V gene.